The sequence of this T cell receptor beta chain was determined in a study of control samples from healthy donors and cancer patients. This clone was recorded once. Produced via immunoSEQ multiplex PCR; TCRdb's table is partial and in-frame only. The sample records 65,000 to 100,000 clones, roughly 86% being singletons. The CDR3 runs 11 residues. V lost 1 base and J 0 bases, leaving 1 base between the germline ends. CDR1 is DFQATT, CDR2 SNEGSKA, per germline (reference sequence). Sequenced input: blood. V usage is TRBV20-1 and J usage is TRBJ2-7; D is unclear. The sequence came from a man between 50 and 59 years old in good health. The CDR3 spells CSARASYEQYF. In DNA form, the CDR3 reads TGCAGTGCTAGAGCCTCCTACGAGCAGTACTTC.